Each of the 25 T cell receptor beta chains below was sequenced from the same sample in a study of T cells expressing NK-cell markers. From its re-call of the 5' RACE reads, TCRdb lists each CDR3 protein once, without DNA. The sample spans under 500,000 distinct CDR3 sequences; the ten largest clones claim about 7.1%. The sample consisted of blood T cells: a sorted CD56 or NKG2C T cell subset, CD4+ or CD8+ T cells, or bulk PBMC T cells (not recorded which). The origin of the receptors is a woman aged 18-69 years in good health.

CDR3 region: CASSLLGLAGNQETQYF. This chain connects TRBV9 to TRBJ2-5; TCRdb lists TRBD2, though no DNA is available to test this call. This CDR3 comprises 17 residues. Germline V lookup: CDR1 SGDLS, CDR2 YYNGEE.

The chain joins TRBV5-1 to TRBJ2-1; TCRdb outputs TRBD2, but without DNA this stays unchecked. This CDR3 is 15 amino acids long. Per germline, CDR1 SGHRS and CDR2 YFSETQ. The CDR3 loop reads CASSHSGGDYNEQFF.

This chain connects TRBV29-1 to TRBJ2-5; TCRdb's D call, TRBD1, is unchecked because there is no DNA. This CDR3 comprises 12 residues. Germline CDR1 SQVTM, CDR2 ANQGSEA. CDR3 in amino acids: CSVVGGQETQYF.

CDR3 loop: CSARDREPSGYEQYF. This rearrangement joins TRBV20-1 to TRBJ2-7; lacking DNA, the TRBD2 call made by TCRdb goes unchecked. Germline V gene sequence: CDR1 DFQATT, CDR2 SNEGSKA (reference sequence). This CDR3 contains 15 residues.

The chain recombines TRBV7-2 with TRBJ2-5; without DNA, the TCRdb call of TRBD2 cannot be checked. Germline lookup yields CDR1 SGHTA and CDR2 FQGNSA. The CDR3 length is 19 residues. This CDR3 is CASSLTLAGGKGVTETQYF.

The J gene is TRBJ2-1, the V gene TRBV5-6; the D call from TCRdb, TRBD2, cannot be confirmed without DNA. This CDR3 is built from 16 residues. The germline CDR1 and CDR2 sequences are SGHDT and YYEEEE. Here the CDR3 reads CASSREGLAGVNEQFF.

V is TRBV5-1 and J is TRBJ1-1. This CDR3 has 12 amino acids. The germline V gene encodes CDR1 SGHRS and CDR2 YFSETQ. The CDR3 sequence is CASSLSGDRSFF.

The CDR3 region is CSAPSLGLAVGGETQYF. This chain connects TRBV20-1 to TRBJ2-5; TCRdb's D call, TRBD2, is unchecked because there is no DNA. This CDR3 is built from 17 residues. The germline CDR1 and CDR2 sequences are DFQATT and SNEGSKA (reference sequence).

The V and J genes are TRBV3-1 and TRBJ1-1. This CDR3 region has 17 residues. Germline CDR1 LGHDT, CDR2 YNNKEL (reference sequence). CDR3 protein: CASSQMSLLGIEPEAFF.

Here the CDR3 reads CSVQRTGIGETQYF. The V gene is TRBV29-1, the J gene TRBJ2-5. The CDR3 is 14 amino acids. CDR1 is SQVTM and CDR2 is ANQGSEA in the germline V gene.

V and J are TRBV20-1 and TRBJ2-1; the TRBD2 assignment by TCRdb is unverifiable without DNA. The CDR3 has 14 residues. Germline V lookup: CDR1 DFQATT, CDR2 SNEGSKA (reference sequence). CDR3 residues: CSSPSGHSYNEQFF.

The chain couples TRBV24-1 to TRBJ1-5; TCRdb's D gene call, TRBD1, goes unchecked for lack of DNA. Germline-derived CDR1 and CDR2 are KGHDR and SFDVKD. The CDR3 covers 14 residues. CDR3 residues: CATSPRGVGQPQHF.

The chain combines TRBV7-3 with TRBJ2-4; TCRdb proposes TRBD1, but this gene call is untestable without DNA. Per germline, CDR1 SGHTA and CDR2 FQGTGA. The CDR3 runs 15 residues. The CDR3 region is CASSRTGGYGDIQYF.

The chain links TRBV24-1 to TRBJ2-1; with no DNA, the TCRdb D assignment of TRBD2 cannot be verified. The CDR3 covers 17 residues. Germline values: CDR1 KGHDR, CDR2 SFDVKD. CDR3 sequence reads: CATQPTAGDVVGNEQFF.

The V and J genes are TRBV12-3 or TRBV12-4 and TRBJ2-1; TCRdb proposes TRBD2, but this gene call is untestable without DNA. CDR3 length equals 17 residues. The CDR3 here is CASSPSAGGTPRNEQFF.

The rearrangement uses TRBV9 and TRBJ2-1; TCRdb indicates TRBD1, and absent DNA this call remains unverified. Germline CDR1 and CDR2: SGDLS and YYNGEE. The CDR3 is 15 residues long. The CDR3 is CASSQGGGLYNEQFF.

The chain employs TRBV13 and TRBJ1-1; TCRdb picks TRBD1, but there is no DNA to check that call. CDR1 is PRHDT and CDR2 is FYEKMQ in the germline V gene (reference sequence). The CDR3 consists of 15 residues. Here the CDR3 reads CASSPRQAGTTEAFF. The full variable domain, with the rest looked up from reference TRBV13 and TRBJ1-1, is AAGVIQSPRHLIKEKRETATLKCYPIPRHDTVYWYQQGPGQDPQFLISFYEKMQSDKGSIPDRFSAQQFSDYHSELNMSSLELGDSALYFCASSPRQAGTTEAFFGQGTRLTVV.

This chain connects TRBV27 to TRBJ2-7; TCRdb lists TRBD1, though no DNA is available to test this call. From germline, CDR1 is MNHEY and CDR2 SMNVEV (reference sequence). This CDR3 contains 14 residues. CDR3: CASSPLGRSYEQYF.

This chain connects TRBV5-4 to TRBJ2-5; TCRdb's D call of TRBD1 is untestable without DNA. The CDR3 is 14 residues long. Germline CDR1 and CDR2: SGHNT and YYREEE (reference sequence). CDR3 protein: CASSRGTAQETQYF.

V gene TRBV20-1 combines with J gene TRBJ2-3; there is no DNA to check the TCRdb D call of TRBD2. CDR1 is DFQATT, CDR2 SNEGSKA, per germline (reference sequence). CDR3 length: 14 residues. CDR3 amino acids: CSARVEVGTDTQYF.

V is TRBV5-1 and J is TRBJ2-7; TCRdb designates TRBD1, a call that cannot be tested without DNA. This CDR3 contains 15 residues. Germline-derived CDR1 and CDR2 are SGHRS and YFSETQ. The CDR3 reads CASTLGTGGIYEQYF.

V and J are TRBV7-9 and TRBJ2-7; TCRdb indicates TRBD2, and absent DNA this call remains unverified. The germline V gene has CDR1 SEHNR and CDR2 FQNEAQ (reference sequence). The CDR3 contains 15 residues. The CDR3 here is CASSLTAGGSYEQYF.

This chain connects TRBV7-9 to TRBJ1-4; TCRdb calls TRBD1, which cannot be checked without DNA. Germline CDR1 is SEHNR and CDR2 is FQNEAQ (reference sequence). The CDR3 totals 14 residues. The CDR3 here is CASQAGQSNEKLFF.

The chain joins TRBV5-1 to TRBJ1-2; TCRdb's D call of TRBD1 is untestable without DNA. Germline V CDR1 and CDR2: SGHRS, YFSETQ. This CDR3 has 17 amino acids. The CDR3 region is CASSLERGGPANYGYTF.

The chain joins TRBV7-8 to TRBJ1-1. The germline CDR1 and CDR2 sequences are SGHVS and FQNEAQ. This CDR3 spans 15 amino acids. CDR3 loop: CASSLGYIKNTEAFF. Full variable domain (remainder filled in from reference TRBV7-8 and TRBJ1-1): GAGVSQSPRYKVAKRGQDVALRCDPISGHVSLFWYQQALGQGPEFLTYFQNEAQLDKSGLPSDRFFAERPEGSVSTLKIQRTQQEDSAVYLCASSLGYIKNTEAFFGQGTRLTVV.